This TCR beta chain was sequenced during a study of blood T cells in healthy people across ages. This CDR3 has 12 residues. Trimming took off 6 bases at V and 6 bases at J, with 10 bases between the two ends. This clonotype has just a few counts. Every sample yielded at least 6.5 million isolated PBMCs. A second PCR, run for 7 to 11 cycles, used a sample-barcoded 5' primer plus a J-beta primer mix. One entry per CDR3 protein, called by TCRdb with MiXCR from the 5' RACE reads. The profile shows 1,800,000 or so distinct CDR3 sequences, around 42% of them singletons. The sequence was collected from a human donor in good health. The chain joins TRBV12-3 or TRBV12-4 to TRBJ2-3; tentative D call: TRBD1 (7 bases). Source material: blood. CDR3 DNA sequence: TGTGCCAGCAGATCAGGGGGGGATACGCAGTATTTT. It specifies CASRSGGDTQYF.